This TCR beta chain stems from a study of cytomegalovirus exposure and HLA in healthy donors. Study as a whole: The 90 to 150 validation repertoires, a later analysis reported, used the same platform as the roughly 730 repertoires from the first cohort. Study findings and constraints: Reportedly, diagnosis of cytomegalovirus status by the classifier showed high specificity and sensitivity.

Produced via immunoSEQ multiplex PCR; TCRdb's table is partial and in-frame only. In the table there are around 170,000 clones, less than 85% of which are singletons. Germline V gives CDR1 SGHTA, CDR2 FQGNSA. This CDR3 has 21 amino acids. Trimming pared 0 bases from V and 2 bases from J, leaving 23 bases between. Concerning this clone: Its antigen is unknown.

The sample was PBMCs. This sequence was found in a man aged 18 to 30 in good health and CMV-seropositive. The rearrangement joins TRBV7-2 to TRBJ2-6, with a weak D call TRBD1 (6 bases). The CDR3, as DNA: TGTGCCAGCAGCTTAGCAGCGCTGGGGGCTTCTCTGGGTACTGGGGCCAACGTCCTGACTTTC. Its translation: CASSLAALGASLGTGANVLTF.